These 24 T cell receptor beta chains were sequenced from one sample in a study of identical twins. A single record per CDR3 protein comes from TCRdb applying MiXCR to the 5' RACE reads. The table has more than 250,000 distinct CDR3 sequences, more than 6.5% seen once. This same sample was also part of a study on yellow fever vaccine responses in identical twins.

Material for sequencing was memory (CD45RO+) T cells sorted from blood. The receptor set was obtained from a woman aged 18-30 years in good health.

This clonotype was counted only a few times. The V call is TRBV20-1, the J call TRBJ2-1; tentatively, D is TRBD2 (6 bases). The V end lost 3 bases, the J end lost 2 bases, and 11 bases lay between the germline ends. This CDR3 spans 14 amino acids. Germline assignment: CDR1 DFQATT and CDR2 SNEGSKA (reference sequence). The CDR3 DNA sequence: TGCAGTGCTAGCGGGAGACTCACCTACAATGAGCAGTTCTTC. Translating gives CSASGRLTYNEQFF.

This clonotype occurred many times. The chain links TRBV6-1 to TRBJ1-1; maybe TRBD1 (6 bases). Germline V gene lookup returns CDR1 MNHNS and CDR2 SASEGT. This CDR3 is built from 15 residues. Trimming cost V 5 bases and J 1 base, with 14 bases left between them. CDR3 protein: CASSPIQGGNTEAFF. CDR3 DNA sequence: TGTGCCAGCAGTCCCATCCAAGGGGGGAACACTGAAGCTTTCTTT.

This clonotype was counted at least ten times. This chain links TRBV3-1 with TRBJ2-1; no clear D gene. In germline, CDR1 is LGHDT, CDR2 YNNKEL (reference sequence). The CDR3 consists of 18 residues. Trimming removed 5 bases at V and 0 bases at J, with 20 bases between. This CDR3 is CASSSQGLKGSSYNEQFF. CDR3 DNA: TGTGCCAGCAGCTCCCAAGGCCTGAAGGGCTCCTCCTACAATGAGCAGTTCTTC.

V is TRBV19 and J is TRBJ2-1; 9 bases map to TRBD2. The germline V gene encodes CDR1 LNHDA and CDR2 SQIVND (reference sequence). The V gene end was trimmed by 3 bases and the J gene end by 7 bases; junction bases not matched to a gene: 10. This CDR3 contains 16 residues. CDR3 residues: CASSMLAGGPGNEQFF. CDR3 DNA sequence: TGTGCCAGTAGTATGTTGGCGGGAGGGCCAGGGAATGAGCAGTTCTTC.

This sequence joins TRBV6-4 and TRBJ2-1; 11 bases match TRBD2. The CDR3 sequence is 15 residues long. V gave up 4 bases and J gave up 3 bases; unmatched junction bases: 2. Germline CDR1 is MRHNA and CDR2 is SNTAGT. The chain's CDR3 is CASSGGTSGYNEQFF. As DNA, the CDR3 is TGTGCCAGCAGTGGGGGGACTAGCGGCTACAATGAGCAGTTCTTC.

The chain couples TRBV7-9 to TRBJ1-1; D might be TRBD1 (6 bases). The germline V and J ends were trimmed by 7 bases and 5 bases, with 20 bases remaining between them. The length of the CDR3 is 15 residues. The germline gives CDR1 SEHNR, CDR2 FQNEAQ (reference sequence). The CDR3 here is CASTWAGEVKTEAFF. The CDR3 DNA follows: TGTGCCAGCACCTGGGCAGGGGAAGTAAAAACTGAAGCTTTCTTT.

The chain links TRBV20-1 to TRBJ2-4; a possible D gene is TRBD1 (5 bases). Deletions cut 0 bases from V and 0 bases from J, with 12 bases between. Germline CDR1 is DFQATT and CDR2 is SNEGSKA (reference sequence). The CDR3 contains 16 residues. CDR3 coding DNA: TGCAGTGCTAGAGATCGTTTTGGGGCAGCCAAAAACATTCAGTACTTC. Protein product: CSARDRFGAAKNIQYF.

This clonotype was observed a handful of times. The rearrangement joins TRBV6-1 to TRBJ2-7, with D perhaps matching TRBD2 (8 bases). The CDR3 loop spans 19 amino acids. Germline V CDR1 and CDR2: MNHNS, SASEGT. Trimming took 4 bases from V and 4 from J, leaving 29 bases between them. The CDR3 DNA sequence: TGTGCCAGCAGTGTACAGGGGAGCGGGAGCAAGGCATCTGTATACGAGCAGTACTTC. It encodes CASSVQGSGSKASVYEQYF.

This clonotype was counted at least ten times. The genes are TRBV29-1 and TRBJ2-5; 9 bases map to TRBD1. The CDR3 is 12 residues long. Germline values: CDR1 SQVTM, CDR2 ANQGSEA. Trimming cost V 8 bases and J 6 bases; bases outside gene matches: 7. The CDR3 nucleotides read TGCAGCACCACAGGGGGCCGGAAGACCCAGTACTTC. It translates to CSTTGGRKTQYF.

This chain links TRBV20-1 with TRBJ2-5, with 14 nucleotides matching TRBD2. The CDR3 extends over 16 amino acids. V was clipped by 6 bases and J by 5 bases; unmatched bases: 11. Per germline, CDR1 DFQATT and CDR2 SNEGSKA (reference sequence). The CDR3 nucleotides read TGCAGTGCCCCCCCTCCGGGACTAGCGGGAGTGGAGACCCAGTACTTC. Amino acids: CSAPPPGLAGVETQYF.

This chain connects TRBV7-8 to TRBJ2-1; TRBD2 matches 9 bases. With 2 bases clipped from V and 7 bases from J, the junction kept 15 bases outside the gene matches. The CDR3 totals 18 residues. Germline V lookup: CDR1 SGHVS, CDR2 FQNEAQ. The CDR3 DNA is TGTGCCAGCAGCTTAATGTCCGAAGTGAGCGGGAGGCGAAATGAGCAGTTCTTC. It specifies CASSLMSEVSGRRNEQFF.

The chain joins TRBV27 to TRBJ2-7; 11 bases match TRBD2. The CDR3 is 15 amino acids. From germline, CDR1 is MNHEY and CDR2 SMNVEV (reference sequence). The trim removed 6 bases at V and 3 bases at J, leaving 7 bases unmatched. CDR3 sequence reads: CASRPGTSGRYEQYF. Written as DNA, the CDR3 is TGTGCCAGCAGACCCGGGACTAGCGGCCGCTACGAGCAGTACTTC.

This clonotype was found many times. The chain carries TRBV6-5 and TRBJ2-1, with TRBD2 matching 8 bases. Germline assignment: CDR1 MNHEY and CDR2 SVGAGI. The CDR3 contains 15 residues. V shed 8 bases and J 5 bases; nucleotides not matched to a gene: 11. CDR3 in amino acids: CASLAAGAGNNEQFF. CDR3 DNA: TGTGCCAGCTTGGCAGCGGGGGCCGGAAACAATGAGCAGTTCTTC.

The chain recombines TRBV10-3 with TRBJ2-3; D is ambiguous. This CDR3 is 13 amino acids long. The V end lost 4 bases, the J end lost 6 bases, and 11 bases lay between the germline ends. Germline V gene data show CDR1 as ENHRY and CDR2 as SYGVKD. This CDR3 is CAISGRMVDTQYF. In nucleotides, the CDR3 is TGTGCCATCAGTGGCCGGATGGTCGATACGCAGTATTTT.

The CDR3 DNA is TGTGCCAGCACCAAAGGTAGAGACAACCAGTACTTC. Translated, it gives CASTKGRDNQYF. V is TRBV12-3 or TRBV12-4 and J is TRBJ2-7; D gene uncertain. The V gene lost 7 bases and the J gene lost 10 bases, with 17 bases spanning the gap. The CDR3 covers 12 residues.

This clonotype was seen only a few times. This chain uses TRBV11-2 with TRBJ2-1, with TRBD2 matching over 7 bases. Germline trimming cut 1 base from V and 5 bases from J; bases unmatched to any gene: 14. CDR1 and CDR2 from the germline V gene are SGHAT and FQNNGV. CDR3 size: 18 residues. In DNA form, the CDR3 reads TGTGCCAGCAGCTTAGTGGGGGGGGTTGCCCTCCTTAACAATGAGCAGTTCTTC. The encoded protein is CASSLVGGVALLNNEQFF. Variable domain in full (rest from reference TRBV11-2 and TRBJ2-1): EAGVAQSPRYKIIEKRQSVAFWCNPISGHATLYWYQQILGQGPKLLIQFQNNGVVDDSQLPKDRFSAERLKGVDSTLKIQPAKLEDSAVYLCASSLVGGVALLNNEQFFGPGTRLTVL.

This clonotype showed up just a few times. This chain uses TRBV11-2 with TRBJ1-6; 7 bases agree with TRBD1. The CDR3 loop spans 18 amino acids. V lost 0 bases to trimming and J lost 0 bases; unmatched junction nucleotides: 5. The germline gives CDR1 SGHAT, CDR2 FQNNGV. CDR3 protein: CASSLDRNRGSYNSPLHF. The CDR3 DNA follows: TGTGCCAGCAGCTTAGATCGGAACAGGGGCTCCTATAATTCACCCCTCCACTTT.

The CDR3 DNA sequence: TGTGCCAGCAGTGGCGGGGCTAGTGGTGAGCAGTTCTTC. It encodes CASSGGASGEQFF. The chain couples TRBV6-4 to TRBJ2-1; tentatively, D is TRBD2 (6 bases). This CDR3 is built from 13 residues. CDR1 is MRHNA and CDR2 is SNTAGT in the germline V gene. The V end was cut by 4 bases, the J end by 9 bases, with 13 bases between.

Only a few counts were recorded for this clonotype. The chain recombines TRBV5-1 with TRBJ2-3; 8 bases line up with TRBD1. From germline, CDR1 is SGHRS and CDR2 YFSETQ. The CDR3 runs to 15 residues. V dropped 0 bases and J dropped 10; count of bases not matched to a gene: 10. The CDR3 coding sequence is TGCGCCAGCAGCTTGGGAACAGGGGGAGTTACATCGCAGTATTTT. Translated: CASSLGTGGVTSQYF. The entire variable domain, with the rest obtained from reference TRBV5-1 and TRBJ2-3, is as follows: KAGVTQTPRYLIKTRGQQVTLSCSPISGHRSVSWYQQTPGQGLQFLFEYFSETQRNKGNFPGRFSGRQFSNSRSEMNVSTLELGDSALYLCASSLGTGGVTSQYFGPGTRLTVL.

V is TRBV20-1 and J is TRBJ2-3, with a weak D call TRBD2 (5 bases). Germline V gene lookup returns CDR1 DFQATT and CDR2 SNEGSKA (reference sequence). The length of the CDR3 is 14 residues. The V gene lost 4 bases and the J gene lost 0 bases, with 11 bases spanning the gap. Written as DNA, the CDR3 is TGCAGTGCTATTGTAGCGCGTAGCACAGATACGCAGTATTTT. Encoded protein: CSAIVARSTDTQYF.

Worth noting for this clonotype: A read error is possible here, since a much larger clone lies one base away. The chain combines TRBV20-1 with TRBJ2-7, with no clear D. The CDR3 length is 12 residues. Germline CDR1 reads DFQATT; CDR2 reads SNEGSKA (reference sequence). The CDR3 is CSARPDLTEQHF. CDR3 DNA sequence: TGCAGTGCTAGGCCCGACTTAACCGAGCAGCACTTC.

This clonotype was seen only a few times. V gene TRBV20-1 combines with J gene TRBJ1-2, with TRBD1 matching 8 bases. V lost 0 bases and J lost 2; bases outside the gene matches: 8. The CDR3 is 16 residues long. From germline, CDR1 is DFQATT and CDR2 SNEGSKA (reference sequence). Here the CDR3 reads CSARDHLTGANYGYTF. CDR3 nucleotides: TGCAGTGCTAGAGATCATTTGACAGGGGCGAACTATGGCTACACCTTC.

This clonotype was detected only a few times. V is TRBV6-2 or TRBV6-3 and J is TRBJ2-3; TRBD2 matches at 11 bases. V was clipped by 6 bases and J by 4 bases; unmatched bases: 9. The V gene's germline CDR1 is MNHEY and CDR2 SVGEGT. The CDR3 sequence is 16 residues long. The chain's CDR3 is CASSHTSGSGSDTQYF. CDR3 nucleotides: TGTGCCAGCAGCCATACTAGCGGGAGTGGTTCAGATACGCAGTATTTT.

The chain recombines TRBV27 with TRBJ2-3, with 8 bases that match TRBD1. Germline CDR1 is MNHEY and CDR2 is SMNVEV (reference sequence). The V and J ends lost 2 bases and 5 bases, in that order; junction bases with no gene match: 9. This CDR3 has 16 amino acids. The CDR3 DNA reads as TGTGCCAGCAGTTTAATTCCCGGGACAGGCGGAGATACGCAGTATTTT. Its protein is CASSLIPGTGGDTQYF.